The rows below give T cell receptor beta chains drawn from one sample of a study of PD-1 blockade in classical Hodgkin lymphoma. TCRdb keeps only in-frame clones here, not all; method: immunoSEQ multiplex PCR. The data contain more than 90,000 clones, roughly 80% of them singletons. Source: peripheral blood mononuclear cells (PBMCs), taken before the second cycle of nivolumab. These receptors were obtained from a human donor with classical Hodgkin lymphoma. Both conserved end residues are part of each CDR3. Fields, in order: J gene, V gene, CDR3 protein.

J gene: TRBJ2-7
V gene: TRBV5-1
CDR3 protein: CASSLEDSSYEQYF

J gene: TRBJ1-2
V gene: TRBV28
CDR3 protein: CASSSGQGGYGYTF

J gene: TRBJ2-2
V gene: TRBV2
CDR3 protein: CASSDVVAGGPRTGELFF

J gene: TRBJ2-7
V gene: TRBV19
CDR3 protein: CASQGQRGPYEQYF

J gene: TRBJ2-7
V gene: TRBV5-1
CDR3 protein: CASSPGTLAEQYF

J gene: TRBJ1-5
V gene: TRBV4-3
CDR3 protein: CASSQDADSPNQPQHF

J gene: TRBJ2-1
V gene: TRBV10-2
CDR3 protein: CASSESGGLGSYNEQFF

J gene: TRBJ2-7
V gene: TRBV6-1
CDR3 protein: CASSRDRKSYEQYF

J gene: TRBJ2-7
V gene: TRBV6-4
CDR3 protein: CASSVEGGSSYEQYF

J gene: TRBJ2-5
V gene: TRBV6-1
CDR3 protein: CATNLLAGGSETQYF

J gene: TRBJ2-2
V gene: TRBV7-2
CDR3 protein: CASSLLSSNGELFF

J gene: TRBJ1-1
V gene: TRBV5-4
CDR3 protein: CASNRGPGAEAFF

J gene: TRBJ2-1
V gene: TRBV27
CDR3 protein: CASSLSGVSNSYNEQFF

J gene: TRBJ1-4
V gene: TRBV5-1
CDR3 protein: CASSLEGSANEKLFF

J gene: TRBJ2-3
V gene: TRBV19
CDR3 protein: CASTTTGGTDTQYF

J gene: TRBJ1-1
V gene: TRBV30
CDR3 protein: CAWSVLVGTEAFF

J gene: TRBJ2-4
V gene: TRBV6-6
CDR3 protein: CASSQDRVGAKNIQYF

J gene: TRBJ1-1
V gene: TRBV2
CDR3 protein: CASSETPPEAFF

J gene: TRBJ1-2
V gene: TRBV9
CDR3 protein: CASSDPRGGSYTF

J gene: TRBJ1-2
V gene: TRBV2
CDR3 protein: CASSGTGDGYTF

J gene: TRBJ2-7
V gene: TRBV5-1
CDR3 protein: CASSWDIRGEQAYEQYF

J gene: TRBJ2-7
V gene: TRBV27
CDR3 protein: CASSLTSGPPYEQYF

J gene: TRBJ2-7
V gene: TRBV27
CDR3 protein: CASSLFWGGRNEQYF

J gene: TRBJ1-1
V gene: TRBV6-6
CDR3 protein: CASSSTVPEAFF

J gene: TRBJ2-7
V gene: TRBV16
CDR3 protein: CASSHPGYEQYF

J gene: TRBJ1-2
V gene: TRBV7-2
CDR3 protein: CASRMDGLYGYTF

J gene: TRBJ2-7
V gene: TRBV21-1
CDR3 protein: CASSKMPDEQYF

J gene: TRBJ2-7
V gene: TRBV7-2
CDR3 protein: CASSLELSSYEQYF

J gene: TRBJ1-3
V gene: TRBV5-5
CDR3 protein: CASSFSRGVGNTIYF

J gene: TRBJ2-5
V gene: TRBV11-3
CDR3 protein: CASSPNGETQYF

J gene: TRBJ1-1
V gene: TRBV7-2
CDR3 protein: CASSLGPRLTEAFF

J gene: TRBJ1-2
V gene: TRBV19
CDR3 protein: CASNRGTGYGYTF

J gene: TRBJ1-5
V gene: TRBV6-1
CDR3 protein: CASSGRGAGQPQHF

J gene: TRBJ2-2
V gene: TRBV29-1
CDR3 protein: CSVVSRLTGELFF

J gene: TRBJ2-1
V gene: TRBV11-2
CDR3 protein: CASSLRTSGGEQFF

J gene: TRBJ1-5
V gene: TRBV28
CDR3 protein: CASRGGTRGRGQPQHF

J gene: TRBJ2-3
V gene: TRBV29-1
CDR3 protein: CSVEIGLVTDTQYF

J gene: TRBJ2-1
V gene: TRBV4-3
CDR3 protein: CASSQGWNAESKQFF

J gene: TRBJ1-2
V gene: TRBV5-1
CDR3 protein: CASSPRWSQRAFYGYTF

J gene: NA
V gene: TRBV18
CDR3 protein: CASSPGGLPYEQYF

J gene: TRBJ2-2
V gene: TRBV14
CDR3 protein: CASSHTGGRTTGELFF

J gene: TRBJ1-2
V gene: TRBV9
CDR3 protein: CASSVGRSGIVGYGYTF

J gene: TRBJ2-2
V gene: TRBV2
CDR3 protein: CASRRDTGELFF

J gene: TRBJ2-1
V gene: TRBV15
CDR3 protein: CATSSTLGGTDEQFF

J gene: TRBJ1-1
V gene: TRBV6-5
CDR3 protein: CASSHSPPRNTEAFF

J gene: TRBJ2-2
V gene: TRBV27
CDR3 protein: CASSLIGGPNTGELFF

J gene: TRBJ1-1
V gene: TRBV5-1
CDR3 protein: CASSPSSTGGAGEAFF

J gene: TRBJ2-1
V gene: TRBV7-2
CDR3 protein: CASSPGDRGFNEQFF

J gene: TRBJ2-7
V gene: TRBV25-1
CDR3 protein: CASSGQGGLLARQYF

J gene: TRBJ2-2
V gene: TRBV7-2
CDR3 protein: CASSLGQTTGELFF